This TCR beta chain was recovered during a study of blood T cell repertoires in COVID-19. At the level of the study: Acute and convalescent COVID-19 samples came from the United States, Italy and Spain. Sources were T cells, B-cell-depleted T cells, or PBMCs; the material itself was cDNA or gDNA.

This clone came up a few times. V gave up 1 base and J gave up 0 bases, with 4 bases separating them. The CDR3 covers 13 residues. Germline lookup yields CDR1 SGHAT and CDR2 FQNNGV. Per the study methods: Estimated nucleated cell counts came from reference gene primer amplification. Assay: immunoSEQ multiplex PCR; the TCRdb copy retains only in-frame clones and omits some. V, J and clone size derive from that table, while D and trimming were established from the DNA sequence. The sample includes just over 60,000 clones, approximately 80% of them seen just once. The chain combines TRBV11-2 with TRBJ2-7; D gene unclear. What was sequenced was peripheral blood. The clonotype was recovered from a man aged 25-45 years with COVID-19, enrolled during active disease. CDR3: CASSLGVSYEQYF. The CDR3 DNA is TGTGCCAGCAGCTTAGGCGTCTCCTACGAGCAGTACTTC.